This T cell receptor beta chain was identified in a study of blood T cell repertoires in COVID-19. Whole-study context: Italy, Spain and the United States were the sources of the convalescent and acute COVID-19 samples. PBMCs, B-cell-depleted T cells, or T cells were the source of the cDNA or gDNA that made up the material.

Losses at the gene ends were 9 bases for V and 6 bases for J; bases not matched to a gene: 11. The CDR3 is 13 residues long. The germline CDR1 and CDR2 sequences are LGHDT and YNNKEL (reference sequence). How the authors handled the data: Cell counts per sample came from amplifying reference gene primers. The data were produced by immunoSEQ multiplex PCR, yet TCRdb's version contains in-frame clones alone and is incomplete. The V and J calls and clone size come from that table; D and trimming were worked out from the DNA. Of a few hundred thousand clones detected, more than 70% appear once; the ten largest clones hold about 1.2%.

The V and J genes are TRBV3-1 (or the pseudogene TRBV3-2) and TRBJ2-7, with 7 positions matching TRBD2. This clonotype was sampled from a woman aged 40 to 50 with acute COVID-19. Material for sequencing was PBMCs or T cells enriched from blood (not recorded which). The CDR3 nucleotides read TGTGCCAGTGGACTAGGATTATCCAGCGAGCAGTACGTC. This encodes CASGLGLSSEQYV.